This T cell receptor beta chain was sequenced during a study of PD-1 blockade in classical Hodgkin lymphoma. The study, taken as a whole, reports: Patients excluded were those beginning nivolumab under 1 year after ASCT. Complete responders' baseline diversity resembled that of newly diagnosed patients. TCR diversity rose significantly by C4D1 in CD4+ but not CD8+ cells.

Using immunoSEQ multiplex PCR, the repertoire was profiled, and TCRdb retains in-frame clones only, with some absent. The sample holds approximately 30,000 clones, 70% to 80% seen once. Exposure to brentuximab vedotin varied, and each patient had relapsed following autologous stem cell transplantation. CD4+ T cells were purified from thawed PBMCs by negative selection. Patients' outcomes at their best amounted to complete response, partial response or progressive disease. Points on this clone: Its antigen is currently unknown.

Trimming at V came to 3 bases and at J to 3 bases, leaving 3 bases not matched to a gene. CDR1 and CDR2 from the germline V gene are LGHNA and YSLEER. This CDR3 has 15 amino acids. This clonotype originated in a human donor with classical Hodgkin lymphoma. The material sequenced was CD4+ T cells from blood, taken at baseline. The chain couples TRBV4-3 to TRBJ1-1; 11 nucleotides agree with TRBD1. CDR3 loop: CASSHRTGGHTEAFF. The CDR3 nucleotides are TGCGCCAGCAGCCATCGGACAGGGGGCCACACTGAAGCTTTCTTT.